One and the same sample provided the 29 T cell receptor beta chains below, sequenced in a study of T cells in narcolepsy. Only in-frame clones appear in the TCRdb table, and some are missing; sequencing was by immunoSEQ multiplex PCR. The profile covers about 13,000 clones, with roughly 89% appearing a single time and 1.5% to 2% taken by the ten largest. The sample comprised CD45RA- memory CD4+ T cells from PBMCs. These receptors came from a human donor with narcolepsy.

This chain links TRBV7-2 with TRBJ2-3, with 7 bases identical to TRBD2. CDR1 and CDR2 (germline): SGHTA, FQGNSA. CDR3 length equals 16 residues. V lost 1 base, J lost 1 base, and 5 bases stayed unmatched. The CDR3 protein is CASSLGRSGGTDTQYF. The CDR3 nucleotides are TGTGCCAGCAGCTTAGGGAGGAGCGGGGGCACAGATACGCAGTATTTT.

This sequence joins TRBV5-6 and TRBJ2-2; 9 bases fit TRBD2. The germline gives CDR1 SGHDT, CDR2 YYEEEE. This CDR3 is built from 17 residues. Losses at the gene ends were 2 bases for V and 0 bases for J; bases not matched to a gene: 5. The CDR3 DNA reads TGTGCCAGCAGCTTTTATGCTAGCGGGACGAACACCGGGGAGCTGTTTTTT. This encodes CASSFYASGTNTGELFF.

The V and J genes are TRBV2 and TRBJ2-2; TRBD2 might be the D (6 bases). The CDR3 length is 14 residues. V dropped 6 bases and J dropped 4 bases, with 12 bases sitting between them. Germline values: CDR1 SNHLY, CDR2 FYNNEI. Here the CDR3 DNA reads TGTGCCAGCAGGACGGGGCGGGGCACCGGGGAGCTGTTTTTT. Amino acids: CASRTGRGTGELFF. The whole variable domain, remainder taken from reference TRBV2 and TRBJ2-2, is EPEVTQTPSHQVTQMGQEVILRCVPISNHLYFYWYRQILGQKVEFLVSFYNNEISEKSEIFDDQFSVERPDGSNFTLKIRSTKLEDSAMYFCASRTGRGTGELFFGEGSRLTVL.

This clone came up a few times. The chain is built from TRBV2 and TRBJ1-4; 7 nucleotides agree with TRBD1. V was clipped by 11 bases and J by 8 bases; unmatched bases: 11. This CDR3 is 13 amino acids long. Looked up from germline, CDR1 is SNHLY and CDR2 is FYNNEI. The CDR3 nucleotides are TGTGCCGGGACGACAGGGATAGAGGAAAAACTGTTTTTT. This gives the protein CAGTTGIEEKLFF.

J is TRBJ2-1 and V is TRBV11-3, with TRBD2 as a possible D gene (6 bases). The CDR3 consists of 13 residues. The germline V and J ends were trimmed by 3 bases and 9 bases, with 12 bases remaining between them. Looked up from germline, CDR1 is SGHNT and CDR2 is YENEEA. CDR3 residues: CASSFGGKGEQFF. Written as DNA, the CDR3 is TGTGCCAGCAGCTTCGGGGGTAAGGGTGAGCAGTTCTTC.

This chain links TRBV2 with TRBJ2-7; possibly TRBD1 for D (6 bases). Trimming shortened V by 8 bases and J by 3 bases, and 11 bases separated the two germline ends. The germline CDR1 and CDR2 sequences are SNHLY and FYNNEI. The CDR3 is 12 amino acids. The CDR3 DNA sequence: TGTGCCAGCGGGCAGGGGAGCTACGAGCAGTACTTC. Its translation: CASGQGSYEQYF. Looking up the rest from reference TRBV2 and TRBJ2-7 gives the full variable domain: EPEVTQTPSHQVTQMGQEVILRCVPISNHLYFYWYRQILGQKVEFLVSFYNNEISEKSEIFDDQFSVERPDGSNFTLKIRSTKLEDSAMYFCASGQGSYEQYFGPGTRLTVT.

This sequence joins TRBV6-1 and TRBJ1-2; D is possibly TRBD1 (5 bases). Per the germline V gene, CDR1 is MNHNS and CDR2 is SASEGT. This CDR3 has 13 residues. Trimming stripped 5 bases from V and 4 bases from J, with 11 bases between. In DNA, the CDR3 is TGTGCCAGCAGTCCTGACAGAAGCTATGGCTACACCTTC. This sequence encodes CASSPDRSYGYTF.

The chain joins TRBV9 to TRBJ2-3; 8 nucleotides line up with TRBD2. Germline CDR1 and CDR2: SGDLS and YYNGEE. V dropped 0 bases and J dropped 7; count of bases not matched to a gene: 7. The CDR3 is 15 amino acids. This chain's CDR3 is CASSVGMSGGNTQYF. CDR3 coding DNA: TGTGCCAGCAGCGTAGGCATGAGCGGGGGAAATACGCAGTATTTT. Variable domain in full (rest from reference TRBV9 and TRBJ2-3): DSGVTQTPKHLITATGQRVTLRCSPRSGDLSVYWYQQSLDQGLQFLIQYYNGEERAKGNILERFSAQQFPDLHSELNLSSLELGDSALYFCASSVGMSGGNTQYFGPGTRLTVL.

The chain couples TRBV9 to TRBJ1-5, with D possibly being TRBD1 (6 bases). The ends were cut back, 0 bases at V and 11 bases at J, with 9 bases in the middle. The CDR3 extends over 12 amino acids. Germline V CDR1 and CDR2: SGDLS, YYNGEE. Here the CDR3 DNA reads TGTGCCAGCAGCGTAGAAGGGGGTGCCCAGCATTTT. Its translation: CASSVEGGAQHF. The complete variable domain, with remaining parts taken from reference TRBV9 and TRBJ1-5, reads DSGVTQTPKHLITATGQRVTLRCSPRSGDLSVYWYQQSLDQGLQFLIQYYNGEERAKGNILERFSAQQFPDLHSELNLSSLELGDSALYFCASSVEGGAQHFGDGTRLSIL.

This chain links TRBV5-8 with TRBJ2-1; 7 bases fit TRBD2. Germline lookup yields CDR1 SGHTS and CDR2 YDEGEE. The CDR3 totals 13 residues. The junction had 6 bases not matched to a gene; V was cut back by 3 bases and J by 9 bases. The CDR3: CASSSSGYGEQFF. The CDR3 DNA follows: TGTGCCAGCAGCTCTAGCGGTTACGGTGAGCAGTTCTTC.

The V gene is TRBV30, the J gene TRBJ1-1, with 7 bases fitting TRBD1. In germline, CDR1 is GTSNPN, CDR2 SVGIG (reference sequence). With V trimmed by 3 bases and J by 6 bases, 10 bases remained unmatched. This CDR3 region has 14 residues. For the CDR3, the DNA is TGTGCCTGGAGCCAGGGACAGAAAACGTCTGAAGCTTTCTTT. This translates into CAWSQGQKTSEAFF. The entire variable domain, with the rest obtained from reference TRBV30 and TRBJ1-1, is as follows: SQTIHQWPATLVQPVGSPLSLECTVEGTSNPNLYWYRQAAGRGLQLLFYSVGIGQISSEVPQNLSASRPQDRQFILSSKKLLLSDSGFYLCAWSQGQKTSEAFFGQGTRLTVV.

V is TRBV5-1 and J is TRBJ1-4; 10 nucleotides line up with TRBD1. Trimming took 3 bases from V and 8 from J; bases not matched to a gene: 7. The CDR3 extends over 15 amino acids. Germline V CDR1 and CDR2: SGHRS, YFSETQ. CDR3 residues: CASSSSGQGLEKLFF. CDR3 in DNA: TGCGCCAGCAGCTCATCGGGACAGGGGTTAGAAAAACTGTTTTTT. The variable domain in full, with the rest retrieved from reference TRBV5-1 and TRBJ1-4, is KAGVTQTPRYLIKTRGQQVTLSCSPISGHRSVSWYQQTPGQGLQFLFEYFSETQRNKGNFPGRFSGRQFSNSRSEMNVSTLELGDSALYLCASSSSGQGLEKLFFGSGTQLSVL.

This chain links TRBV12-5 with TRBJ1-1; no definite D call. Germline V gene lookup returns CDR1 LGHNT and CDR2 FRNRAP. The V and J ends lost 4 bases and 4 bases respectively, with 10 bases between them. This CDR3 comprises 13 residues. The DNA of the CDR3 is TGTGCTAGTGGTTCAGGCTCGAGCACTGAAGCTTTCTTT. Residues: CASGSGSSTEAFF.

Concerning this clone: One junction end disagrees with the germline gene, perhaps due to a read error. The J gene is TRBJ1-2, the V gene TRBV5-6, with D possibly TRBD1 on 5 matching bases. Germline assignment: CDR1 SGHDT and CDR2 YYEEEE. The CDR3 runs 13 residues. The CDR3 coding sequence is TGTACCAGCAGCTTGGTGGGGGGAGGTGGCTACACCTTC. This codes for CTSSLVGGGGYTF.

The V gene is TRBV7-9, the J gene TRBJ1-1; weak D call: TRBD1 (5 bases). Germline V gives CDR1 SEHNR, CDR2 FQNEAQ (reference sequence). V gave up 10 bases and J gave up 3 bases, with 24 bases separating them. CDR3 length equals 16 residues. The CDR3 DNA reads as TGTGCCACACAAGGCCCTTCGGGGGGACGAGACACTGAAGCTTTCTTT. This translates into CATQGPSGGRDTEAFF. The full variable domain, completed using reference TRBV7-9 and TRBJ1-1, is DTGVSQNPRHKITKRGQNVTFRCDPISEHNRLYWYRQTLGQGPEFLTYFQNEAQLEKSRLLSDRFSAERPKGSFSTLEIQRTEQGDSAMYLCATQGPSGGRDTEAFFGQGTRLTVV.

The chain couples TRBV30 to TRBJ1-4, with D perhaps matching TRBD1 (5 bases). Looked up from germline, CDR1 is GTSNPN and CDR2 is SVGIG (reference sequence). Between the trimmed V and J ends, which lost 0 bases and 8 bases, there was a span of 10 bases. The CDR3 is made up of 13 amino acids. This chain's CDR3 is CAWSVQGAEKLFF. The CDR3 DNA follows: TGTGCCTGGAGTGTGCAGGGTGCCGAAAAACTGTTTTTT. Drawing the rest from reference TRBV30 and TRBJ1-4, the complete variable domain is SQTIHQWPATLVQPVGSPLSLECTVEGTSNPNLYWYRQAAGRGLQLLFYSVGIGQISSEVPQNLSASRPQDRQFILSSKKLLLSDSGFYLCAWSVQGAEKLFFGSGTQLSVL.

This sequence joins TRBV7-3 and TRBJ2-2; 9 bases fit TRBD1. The CDR3 covers 16 residues. V gave up 7 bases and J gave up 3 bases; unmatched junction bases: 9. Per the germline V gene, CDR1 is SGHTA and CDR2 is FQGTGA. In DNA, the CDR3 is TGTGCCAGCAAGGTCGGAGGACAGGGGCACACCGGGGAGCTGTTTTTT. This encodes CASKVGGQGHTGELFF.

V is TRBV5-1 and J is TRBJ2-1; 10 nucleotides agree with TRBD1. Germline V gives CDR1 SGHRS, CDR2 YFSETQ. This CDR3 region has 16 residues. Germline trimming cut 4 bases from V and 7 bases from J; bases unmatched to any gene: 11. As DNA, the CDR3 is TGCGCCAGCAGCCCCCGGGACAGGGGCTTACAGAATGAGCAGTTCTTC. Its translation: CASSPRDRGLQNEQFF.

This chain links TRBV7-9 with TRBJ1-2, with 11 bases identical to TRBD1. The J segment lost 7 bases and the V segment lost 6 bases, leaving 7 bases of the junction unmatched. The CDR3 contains 14 residues. Germline V lookup: CDR1 SEHNR, CDR2 FQNEAQ (reference sequence). The CDR3 region is CASSTGTGGGGYTF. CDR3 coding DNA: TGTGCCAGCAGTACCGGGACAGGGGGTGGTGGCTACACCTTC. The full variable domain, with the rest looked up from reference TRBV7-9 and TRBJ1-2, is DTGVSQNPRHKITKRGQNVTFRCDPISEHNRLYWYRQTLGQGPEFLTYFQNEAQLEKSRLLSDRFSAERPKGSFSTLEIQRTEQGDSAMYLCASSTGTGGGGYTFGSGTRLTVV.

V is TRBV28 and J is TRBJ2-3, with 7 bases fitting TRBD2. The V gene end was trimmed by 6 bases and the J gene end by 0 bases; junction bases not matched to a gene: 12. This CDR3 is built from 17 residues. Germline V gives CDR1 MDHEN, CDR2 SYDVKM. The CDR3 region has the DNA TGTGCCAGCAGCCGCCCCCCGGCGGGAGATAGCACAGATACGCAGTATTTT. It codes for CASSRPPAGDSTDTQYF.

This chain uses TRBV25-1 with TRBJ2-1, with TRBD1 as a possible D gene (6 bases). Trimming left V 6 bases short and J 4 bases short, with 19 bases between. This CDR3 is built from 16 residues. Germline CDR1 MGHDK, CDR2 SYGVNS. As DNA, the CDR3 is TGTGCCAGCAGAAGGTCCGACAGGTTATCTTACAATGAGCAGTTCTTC. This translates into CASRRSDRLSYNEQFF.

V gene TRBV25-1 combines with J gene TRBJ2-1; 7 bases match TRBD1. The V gene end was trimmed by 8 bases and the J gene end by 5 bases; junction bases not matched to a gene: 12. This CDR3 contains 15 residues. Germline CDR1 is MGHDK and CDR2 is SYGVNS. CDR3 sequence (DNA): TGTGCCAGCTCAACCTCCGGGACAGTTCACAATGAGCAGTTCTTC. The encoded protein is CASSTSGTVHNEQFF.

This chain links TRBV30 with TRBJ2-6; D might be TRBD1 (6 bases). The CDR3 is 17 amino acids. Germline lookup yields CDR1 GTSNPN and CDR2 SVGIG (reference sequence). Trimming took 2 bases from V and 1 from J, leaving 15 bases between them. The chain's CDR3 is CAWSPWTAQSGANVLTF. Written as DNA, the CDR3 is TGTGCCTGGAGTCCCTGGACAGCACAGTCTGGGGCCAACGTCCTGACTTTC.

This chain links TRBV7-9 with TRBJ2-1; 7 nucleotides match TRBD1. Germline V gene data show CDR1 as SEHNR and CDR2 as FQNEAQ (reference sequence). The trim removed 6 bases at V and 4 bases at J, leaving 3 bases unmatched. The CDR3 totals 13 residues. The CDR3: CASRMGQYNEQFF. CDR3 sequence (DNA): TGTGCCAGCAGGATGGGACAGTACAATGAGCAGTTCTTC. Full variable domain (missing parts from reference TRBV7-9 and TRBJ2-1): DTGVSQNPRHKITKRGQNVTFRCDPISEHNRLYWYRQTLGQGPEFLTYFQNEAQLEKSRLLSDRFSAERPKGSFSTLEIQRTEQGDSAMYLCASRMGQYNEQFFGPGTRLTVL.

This chain uses TRBV7-2 with TRBJ1-2, with 9 nucleotides matching TRBD1. This CDR3 region has 18 residues. Trimming removed 3 bases from V and 6 bases from J; junction bases left unmatched: 17. CDR1 SGHTA and CDR2 FQGNSA come from the germline V gene. CDR3 residues: CASSLAPNPGQGGDGYTF. CDR3 nucleotide sequence: TGTGCCAGCAGCTTGGCCCCAAACCCGGGACAGGGTGGGGATGGCTACACCTTC.

The chain uses TRBV2 and TRBJ2-5, with D maybe TRBD2 (6 bases). Matching the DNA end better, TRBJ2-7 makes the J call doubtful. CDR1 is SNHLY, CDR2 FYNNEI, per germline. This CDR3 is built from 15 residues. This CDR3 reads CASNGVGGAQAEQYF. In nucleotides, the CDR3 is TGTGCCAGCAATGGAGTGGGAGGAGCCCAAGCCGAGCAGTACTTC.

The CDR3 protein is CASSVDYRSYEQYF. The CDR3 nucleotides read TGTGCCAGCAGCGTAGATTACAGATCCTACGAGCAGTACTTC. V is TRBV9 and J is TRBJ2-7; D remains unclear. The CDR3 consists of 14 residues. Trimming took 0 bases from V and 1 from J, leaving 8 bases between them. CDR1 is SGDLS and CDR2 is YYNGEE in the germline V gene.

The V and J genes are TRBV15 and TRBJ2-2; 13 nucleotides align to TRBD2. V shed 1 base, J shed 7 bases, and the junction held 3 bases outside the gene matches. CDR1 and CDR2 (germline): LNHNV, YYDKDF (reference sequence). The CDR3 consists of 16 residues. The CDR3 nucleotides are TGTGCCACCAGCAGAGGGACTAGCGGGAGTAGCGGGGAGCTGTTTTTT. Residues: CATSRGTSGSSGELFF.

The CDR3 region is CASRRDNSGNTIYF. The CDR3 nucleotides read TGTGCCAGTAGAAGAGACAACTCTGGAAACACCATATATTTT. V and J are TRBV27 and TRBJ1-3; no clear D gene. The length of the CDR3 is 14 residues. The V gene lost 9 bases and the J gene lost 0 bases, with 12 bases spanning the gap. Germline V CDR1 and CDR2: MNHEY, SMNVEV (reference sequence).